This TCR beta chain originates from a study of blood T cell repertoires in COVID-19. This clone was detected only once. Clones were sequenced by immunoSEQ multiplex PCR, and TCRdb holds only the in-frame ones, with some missing. This sample has about 300,000 clones; about nine tenths occur once, and the top ten carry about 4.2%. J gave up 5 bases and V 4 bases, and 7 bases lay outside the gene matches. Germline CDR1 is SGDLS and CDR2 is YYNGEE. CDR3 length: 14 residues. The rearrangement links TRBV9 to TRBJ2-5; TRBD1 aligns across 8 bases. The TCR originated in a man in his thirties or forties who had recovered from COVID-19. The specimen sequenced was PBMCs or T cells enriched from blood (not recorded which). This chain's CDR3 is CASSSTTGVETQYF. The CDR3 DNA sequence: TGTGCCAGCAGCTCGACGACAGGGGTTGAGACCCAGTACTTC.